The TCR beta chain described here comes from a study of Graves' ophthalmopathy and Graves' hyperthyroidism. Notes on this clonotype: At one boundary the junction diverges from the germline segment, which might be a read error.

Germline loops: CDR1 SNHLY, CDR2 FYNNEI. The CDR3 is 12 residues long. Moderate-to-severe activity, CAS at least 3, NOSPECS at least 4 and duration under 3 months characterized donors with ophthalmopathy. Isolation of PBMCs was performed using around 9.5 ml of fresh peripheral blood. Amplification of the TCR beta CDR3 regions used RNA transcripts (as template). HTBI primers primed a first-round RT-PCR, and a second-round multiplex PCR followed. TCRdb re-called the multiplex PCR reads through MiXCR, storing one row per CDR3 protein. The sample holds hundreds of thousands of distinct CDR3 sequences; about 41% are singletons and the top ten take 3% to 4%.

The source is an adult man with Graves' ophthalmopathy. This chain links TRBV2 with TRBJ1-4; 7 nucleotides align to TRBD1. The source material was peripheral blood. Here the CDR3 DNA reads TGTGCCAGCTGCCCAGGACAGGTGGACGCGATTTTT. Amino acid sequence: CASCPGQVDAIF.